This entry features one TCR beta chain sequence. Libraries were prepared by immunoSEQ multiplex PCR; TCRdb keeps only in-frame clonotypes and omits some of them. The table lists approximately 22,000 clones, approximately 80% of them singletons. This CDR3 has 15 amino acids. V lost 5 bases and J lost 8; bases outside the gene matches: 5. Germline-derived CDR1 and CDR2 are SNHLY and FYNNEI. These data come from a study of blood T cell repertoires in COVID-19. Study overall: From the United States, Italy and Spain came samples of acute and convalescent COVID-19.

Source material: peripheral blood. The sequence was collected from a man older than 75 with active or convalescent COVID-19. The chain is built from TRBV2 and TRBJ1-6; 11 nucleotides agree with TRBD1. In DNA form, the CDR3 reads TGTGCCAGCAGTCCCGGGACAGGGGGTTATTCACCCCTCCACTTT. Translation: CASSPGTGGYSPLHF.